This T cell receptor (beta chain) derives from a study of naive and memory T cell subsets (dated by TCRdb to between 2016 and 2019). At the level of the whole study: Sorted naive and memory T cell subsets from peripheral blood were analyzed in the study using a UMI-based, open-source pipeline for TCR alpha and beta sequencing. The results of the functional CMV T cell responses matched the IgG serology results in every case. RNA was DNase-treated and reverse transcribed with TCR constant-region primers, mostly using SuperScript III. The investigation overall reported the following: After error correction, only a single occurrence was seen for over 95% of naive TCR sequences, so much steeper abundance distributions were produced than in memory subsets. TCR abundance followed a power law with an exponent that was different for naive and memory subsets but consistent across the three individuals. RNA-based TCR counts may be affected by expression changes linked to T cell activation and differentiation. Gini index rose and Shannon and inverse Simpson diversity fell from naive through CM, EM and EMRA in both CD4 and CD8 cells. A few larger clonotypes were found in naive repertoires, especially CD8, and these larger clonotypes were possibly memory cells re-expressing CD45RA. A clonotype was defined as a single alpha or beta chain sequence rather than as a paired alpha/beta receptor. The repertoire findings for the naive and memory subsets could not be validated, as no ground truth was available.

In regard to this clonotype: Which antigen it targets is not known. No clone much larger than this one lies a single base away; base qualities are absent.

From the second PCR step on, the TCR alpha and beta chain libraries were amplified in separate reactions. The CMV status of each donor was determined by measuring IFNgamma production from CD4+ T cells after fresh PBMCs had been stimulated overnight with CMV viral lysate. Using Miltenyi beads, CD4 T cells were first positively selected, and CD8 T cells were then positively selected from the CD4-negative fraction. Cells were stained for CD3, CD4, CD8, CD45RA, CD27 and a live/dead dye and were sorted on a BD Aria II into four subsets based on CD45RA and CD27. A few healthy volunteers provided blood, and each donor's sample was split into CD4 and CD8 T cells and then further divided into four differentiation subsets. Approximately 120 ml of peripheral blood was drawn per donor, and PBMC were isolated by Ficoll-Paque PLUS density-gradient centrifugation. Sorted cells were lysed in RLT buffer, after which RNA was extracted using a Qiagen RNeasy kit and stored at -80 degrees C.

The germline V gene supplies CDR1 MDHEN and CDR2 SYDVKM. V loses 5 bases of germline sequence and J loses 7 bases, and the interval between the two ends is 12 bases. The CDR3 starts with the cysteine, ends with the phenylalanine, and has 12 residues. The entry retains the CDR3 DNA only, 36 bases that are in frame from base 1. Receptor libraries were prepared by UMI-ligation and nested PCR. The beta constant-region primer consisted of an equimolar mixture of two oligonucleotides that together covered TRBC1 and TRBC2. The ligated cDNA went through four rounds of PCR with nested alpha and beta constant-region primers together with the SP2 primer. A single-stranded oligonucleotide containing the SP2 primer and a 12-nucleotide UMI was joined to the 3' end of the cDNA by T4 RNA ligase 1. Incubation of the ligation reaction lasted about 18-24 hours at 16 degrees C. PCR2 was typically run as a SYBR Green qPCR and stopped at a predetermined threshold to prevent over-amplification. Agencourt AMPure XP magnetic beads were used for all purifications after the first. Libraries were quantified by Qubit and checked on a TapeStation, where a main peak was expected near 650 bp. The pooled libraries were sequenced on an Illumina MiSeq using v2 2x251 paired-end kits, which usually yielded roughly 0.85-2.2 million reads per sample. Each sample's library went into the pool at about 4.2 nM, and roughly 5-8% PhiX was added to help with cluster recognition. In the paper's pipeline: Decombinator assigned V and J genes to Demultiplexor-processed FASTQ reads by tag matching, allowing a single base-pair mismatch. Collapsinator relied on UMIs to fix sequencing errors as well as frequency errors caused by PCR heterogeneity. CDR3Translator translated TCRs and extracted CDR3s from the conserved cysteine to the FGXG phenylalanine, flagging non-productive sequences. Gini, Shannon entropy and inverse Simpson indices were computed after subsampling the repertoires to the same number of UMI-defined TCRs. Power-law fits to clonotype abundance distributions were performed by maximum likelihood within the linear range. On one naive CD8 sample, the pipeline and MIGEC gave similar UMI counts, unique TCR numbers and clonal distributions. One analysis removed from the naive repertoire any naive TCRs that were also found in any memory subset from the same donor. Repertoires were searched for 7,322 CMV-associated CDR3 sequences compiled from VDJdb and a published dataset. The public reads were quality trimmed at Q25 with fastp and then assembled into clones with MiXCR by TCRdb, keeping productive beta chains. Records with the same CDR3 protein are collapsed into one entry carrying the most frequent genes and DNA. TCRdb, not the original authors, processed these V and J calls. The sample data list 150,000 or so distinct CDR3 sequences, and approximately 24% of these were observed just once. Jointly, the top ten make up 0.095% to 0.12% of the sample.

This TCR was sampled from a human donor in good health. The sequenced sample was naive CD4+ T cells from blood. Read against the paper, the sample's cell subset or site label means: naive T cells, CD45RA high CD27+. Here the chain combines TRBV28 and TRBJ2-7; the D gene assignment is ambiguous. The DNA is TGTGCCAGCAGTCCGCCTACAGTTGAGCAGTACTTC. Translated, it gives CASSPPTVEQYF.